The T cell receptor beta chain under discussion was sequenced for a study of quantifying T cell responses using KT2 cells. Turning to the study itself: Reverse transcription used primers in the TCR alpha and beta constant regions.

This clonotype has more than one count but fewer than ten. Each cDNA got a UMI-containing oligo ligated at its 3' end. An equimolar mix of RC1.1 and RC1.2 primed the beta chain across TRBC1 and TRBC2. TCRdb processed the UMI-ligation and nested PCR reads anew with MiXCR; each CDR3 protein has one entry. This sample yields tens of thousands of distinct CDR3 sequences, of which about 12% are seen a single time; roughly 10% belongs to the top ten. The specimen sequenced was PBMCs spiked with cells of the T cell clone KT2. The TCR sequence derives from a human donor.

The chain's CDR3 is CASSLEGESDTQYF. DNA of the CDR3: TGTGCCAGCAGCTTGGAGGGGGAATCCGATACGCAGTATTTT. The chain recombines TRBV5-5 with TRBJ2-3, with D maybe TRBD1 (6 bases). Germline V lookup: CDR1 SGHKS, CDR2 YYEKEE (reference sequence). V was pared by 0 bases and J by 6 bases, with 11 bases between. The CDR3 extends over 14 amino acids.